This paragraph covers one T cell receptor beta chain sequence. The data are from a study of shared clonotypes between healthy human individuals. The overall study: Plates per donor: three CD4 naive, three CD4 memory, two CD8 naive, one CD8 memory.

All donors were healthy HIV-negative adults lacking recent acute infections or vaccinations. Adult Caucasians living in Nashville, Tennessee made up all of the donors. Germline lookup yields CDR1 KGHSH and CDR2 LQKENI. The CDR3 runs to 14 residues. V lost 6 bases and J 5 bases, leaving 17 bases between the germline ends. Assay used: immunoSEQ multiplex PCR; TCRdb lists only in-frame clones, some missing. The sample lists some 2.3 million clones, roughly 93% seen once, with 0.39% in the top ten. The chain has TRBV18 and TRBJ2-7, with D perhaps matching TRBD2 (6 bases). The material sequenced was naive CD4+ T cells from PBMCs. Specified subset: CD45RA+ positively selected. The source is a man younger than 35 in good health. Some clones in this sample may be carry-over from other donors' samples. CDR3 residues: CASSPGDSVHEQYF. The CDR3 bases are TGTGCCAGCTCCCCGGGGGACTCTGTCCACGAGCAGTACTTC.